This T cell receptor (beta chain) was recovered during a study of blood T cell repertoires in COVID-19. Background on the study: There were acute and convalescent COVID-19 samples, and they came from the United States, Italy and Spain. PBMCs, B-cell-depleted T cells, or T cells provided the cDNA or gDNA that made up the material.

Per the authors' pipeline: Amplification with reference gene primers provided the estimates of nucleated cell counts. Generated by immunoSEQ multiplex PCR, the TCRdb table keeps only in-frame clones and is missing some. That table gives V, J and clone size, and the DNA gave D and trimming. The repertoire includes about 110,000 clones, 71% of them detected once, and about 2% sits in the top ten. There are 16 residues in the CDR3. The V and J genes are TRBV21-1 and TRBJ1-2; the table's D gene call, TRBD1, was not cross checked with the DNA. TRBV21-1 is a known pseudogene. The sequencing input was peripheral blood. The source is a woman aged 40 to 50 with acute or convalescent COVID-19. As DNA, the CDR3 is TGTGCCAGCAGCAAAGCGCGGGGGACAGGGAACTATGGCTACACCTTC. This encodes CASSKARGTGNYGYTF.